Listed below are T cell receptor beta chains from one sample, sequenced in a study of T cells expressing NK-cell markers. TCRdb re-called the 5' RACE reads, yielding one record per CDR3 amino acid sequence without DNA. The data show about 460,000 distinct CDR3 sequences, and the top ten clones hold about 1.5%. Input material: blood T cells: a sorted CD56 or NKG2C T cell subset, CD4+ or CD8+ T cells, or bulk PBMC T cells (not recorded which). These receptors originate from a woman aged 45-60 years in good health. Both conserved end residues are part of each CDR3.

V gene	J gene	CDR3 protein
TRBV5-1	TRBJ2-1	CASSLEPGQVLNEQFF
TRBV5-1	TRBJ1-6	CASSLRTGLNSPLHF
TRBV24-1	TRBJ2-3	CATSDWGHSLSTDTQYF
TRBV21-1	TRBJ2-3	CASSTRTARTDTQYF
TRBV12-3/TRBV12-4	TRBJ1-1	CASSSTAFNTEAFF
TRBV7-8	TRBJ2-1	CASSPRLGSGPYNEQFF
TRBV6-6	TRBJ2-1	CASSKGREALKDYNEQFF
TRBV27	TRBJ2-7	CASSLVGQGTYEQYF
TRBV3-1	TRBJ2-1	CATEGLAGSSYNEQFF
TRBV6-6	TRBJ2-2	CASRGSSLIITGELFF
TRBV24-1	TRBJ2-3	CATSRQTPSSTDTQYF
TRBV7-2	TRBJ1-2	CASSRSWDRNYGYTF
TRBV7-9	TRBJ2-7	CASSPPYSYATKQYF
TRBV10-3	TRBJ2-2	CATRDRNTGELFF
TRBV12-3/TRBV12-4	TRBJ2-3	CASSRNTGASTDTQYF
TRBV5-1	TRBJ2-1	CASSFRDVGNEQFF
TRBV4-2	TRBJ2-3	CASSQGRLAGGGDTQYF
TRBV7-9	TRBJ2-5	CASSQGPATRETQYF
TRBV11-2	TRBJ2-1	CASSRALAGVGNEQFF
TRBV12-3/TRBV12-4	TRBJ2-1	CASSLKAGVNEQFF
TRBV11-1	TRBJ2-1	CASSLATPDNEQFF
TRBV18	TRBJ2-7	CASSPPVTSGYEQYF
TRBV21-1	TRBJ2-4	CASSSRTGKNIQYF
TRBV5-6	TRBJ2-7	CASSRDRKTMEQYF
TRBV5-1	TRBJ2-2	CASSPQWGGELFF
TRBV12-3/TRBV12-4	TRBJ2-1	CASSQWGTTYYNEQFF
TRBV6-6	TRBJ2-1	CASSYQAGGRNEQFF
TRBV2	TRBJ1-2	CARDRGQSYGYTF
TRBV12-3/TRBV12-4	TRBJ2-7	CASSLKQGPYNEQYF
TRBV3-1	TRBJ1-5	CASSPDQMGQPQHF
TRBV11-2	TRBJ2-2	CASSLGQREGTGELFF
TRBV5-1	TRBJ2-2	CASSSLAAQGTGELFF
TRBV5-6	TRBJ2-5	CASSKLGTEKETQYF
TRBV7-2	TRBJ2-1	CASSFGLAGGEQFF
TRBV15	TRBJ2-1	CATSPRHRGSYNEQFF
TRBV12-3/TRBV12-4	TRBJ2-2	CASSLERGLEAGELFF
TRBV25-1	TRBJ2-6	CASSEYRGGANVLTF
TRBV5-1	TRBJ2-2	CASSLERLLVGELFF
TRBV27	TRBJ2-2	CASSLGTGMETGELFF
TRBV7-8	TRBJ1-6	CASTKTSGRGTGWSPLHF
TRBV29-1	TRBJ2-2	CSVEEVSRANTGELFF
TRBV10-3	TRBJ2-1	CAISHGLAGVNEQFF
TRBV5-6	TRBJ2-3	CASSIRQGGSATQYF
TRBV5-1	TRBJ1-1	CASSSREGGSTEAFF
TRBV6-1	TRBJ1-2	CASTRSSGYTF
TRBV24-1	TRBJ2-1	CATSARRVDEQFF
TRBV15	TRBJ2-5	CATSSARRVQETQYF
TRBV20-1	TRBJ1-2	CSAPYRGNYGYTF
TRBV12-3/TRBV12-4	TRBJ1-6	CASSPAGLNSPLHF
TRBV5-1	TRBJ2-3	CASSTTSSSGRADTQYF
TRBV2	TRBJ1-5	CASSEGGQANQPQHF
TRBV20-1	TRBJ1-5	CSAQGGISNQPQHF